The 4 T cell receptor beta chains listed next were all sequenced from one sample in a study of cytomegalovirus exposure and HLA in healthy donors. Use of 60 Vbeta and 13 Jbeta primers characterized the PCR. Sequenced by immunoSEQ multiplex PCR; TCRdb stores in-frame clones only, minus some. The sample's table shows tens of thousands of clones. Sequencing was done on a sample of PBMCs. The receptors were sampled from a woman in her twenties or thirties in good health and CMV-seronegative.

This sequence joins TRBV10-3 and TRBJ2-5, with 7 bases fitting TRBD1. The CDR3 is made up of 17 amino acids. Germline V gene data show CDR1 as ENHRY and CDR2 as SYGVKD. The junction had 9 bases not matched to a gene; V was cut back by 1 base and J by 1 base. CDR3 protein: CAISELWLTGAQETQYF. CDR3 nucleotides: TGTGCCATCAGTGAGTTATGGCTCACAGGGGCCCAAGAGACCCAGTACTTC.

The chain has TRBV30 and TRBJ2-5; D not resolved. V was clipped by 4 bases and J by 1 base, with 7 bases between them. CDR1 is GTSNPN and CDR2 is SVGIG in the germline V gene (reference sequence). CDR3 length: 12 residues. The CDR3 nucleotides are TGTGCCTGGACGGCAGGCCAAGAGACCCAGTACTTC. Translated, it gives CAWTAGQETQYF. Using reference TRBV30 and TRBJ2-5 for the parts outside the CDR3, the full variable domain is SQTIHQWPATLVQPVGSPLSLECTVEGTSNPNLYWYRQAAGRGLQLLFYSVGIGQISSEVPQNLSASRPQDRQFILSSKKLLLSDSGFYLCAWTAGQETQYFGPGTRLLVL.

V gene TRBV6-5 combines with J gene TRBJ1-1; D ambiguous. Trimming stripped 5 bases from V and 2 bases from J, with 12 bases between. This CDR3 spans 14 amino acids. Germline V gene sequence: CDR1 MNHEY, CDR2 SVGAGI. As DNA, the CDR3 is TGTGCCAGCAGTCCGGAGTATACCAACACTGAAGCTTTCTTT. Translating it yields CASSPEYTNTEAFF.

This chain links TRBV25-1 with TRBJ1-2; D not certain. There are 12 residues in the CDR3. From germline, CDR1 is MGHDK and CDR2 SYGVNS. Trimming removed 4 bases at V and 2 bases at J, with 5 bases between. The CDR3 DNA follows: TGTGCCAGCAGTGCAGGCAACTATGGCTACACCTTC. Translated, it gives CASSAGNYGYTF.